A single sample gave rise to the 7 T cell receptor beta chains below, sequenced in a study of T-cell memory formation after mild COVID-19. TCRdb re-called the 5' RACE reads through MiXCR, storing one row per CDR3 protein. The sample carries roughly 150,000 distinct CDR3 sequences, 11% to 15% recorded once. Material for sequencing was PBMCs or a T cell subset sorted from them (not recorded which). The source is an adult woman who had mild COVID-19 (a few samples of this study predate the infection). Cell type and time point are not known.

This clonotype was counted a few times. The chain combines TRBV5-5 with TRBJ1-2; 11 bases match TRBD1. Losses at the gene ends were 0 bases for V and 8 bases for J; bases not matched to a gene: 6. Germline V gives CDR1 SGHKS, CDR2 YYEKEE (reference sequence). This CDR3 is built from 15 residues. The CDR3 sequence is CASSLAGQGAPGYTF. Here the CDR3 DNA reads TGTGCCAGCAGCTTGGCCGGACAGGGGGCGCCCGGCTACACCTTC.

This rearrangement joins TRBV29-1 to TRBJ1-1; D ambiguous. Trimming took 2 bases from V and 1 from J, leaving 11 bases between them. Germline lookup yields CDR1 SQVTM and CDR2 ANQGSEA. This CDR3 is 14 amino acids long. CDR3 loop: CSVERIGWNTEAFF. DNA of the CDR3: TGCAGCGTTGAAAGAATAGGGTGGAACACTGAAGCTTTCTTT.

The J gene is TRBJ2-1, the V gene TRBV11-2, with TRBD2 matching over 10 bases. This CDR3 is 15 amino acids long. From germline, CDR1 is SGHAT and CDR2 FQNNGV. The ends lost 3 bases at V and 8 bases at J; junction bases unmatched: 7. In DNA form, the CDR3 reads TGTGCCAGCAGCTTCAGGACTAGCGGTGATCATGAGCAGTTCTTC. This gives the protein CASSFRTSGDHEQFF. Combining the CDR3 with reference TRBV11-2 and TRBJ2-1 gives the whole variable domain EAGVAQSPRYKIIEKRQSVAFWCNPISGHATLYWYQQILGQGPKLLIQFQNNGVVDDSQLPKDRFSAERLKGVDSTLKIQPAKLEDSAVYLCASSFRTSGDHEQFFGPGTRLTVL.

This clonotype was counted only a few times. The chain has TRBV6-5 and TRBJ2-2; D is ambiguous. CDR1 and CDR2 from the germline V gene are MNHEY and SVGAGI. Trimming pared 1 base from V and 7 bases from J, leaving 13 bases between. This CDR3 is 15 amino acids long. The CDR3 DNA is TGTGCCAGCAGTTACTACCTCAGTTTCGGCGGGGAGCTGTTTTTT. Translated, it gives CASSYYLSFGGELFF.

This clonotype appeared many times. The chain combines TRBV7-3 with TRBJ2-6, with 8 positions matching TRBD2. This CDR3 comprises 18 residues. CDR1 and CDR2 from the germline V gene are SGHTA and FQGTGA. Trimming cost V 1 base and J 0 bases; bases outside gene matches: 5. CDR3 protein: CASSLSGGLDSGANVLTF. The CDR3, as DNA: TGTGCCAGCAGCTTAAGCGGGGGGCTCGACTCTGGGGCCAACGTCCTGACTTTC.

The gene calls are TRBV5-6 and TRBJ2-3, with 14 nucleotides matching TRBD2. The CDR3 has 17 amino acids. From germline, CDR1 is SGHDT and CDR2 YYEEEE. With 3 bases clipped from V and 3 bases from J, the junction kept 6 bases outside the gene matches. In nucleotides, the CDR3 is TGTGCCAGCAGCTCGCCGGGACTAGCGGGAGTAACAGATACGCAGTATTTT. This sequence encodes CASSSPGLAGVTDTQYF.

V and J are TRBV6-2 or TRBV6-3 and TRBJ2-1; no firm D call. Trimming took off 7 bases at V and 4 bases at J, with 11 bases between the two ends. Germline CDR1 MNHEY, CDR2 SVGEGT. The CDR3 consists of 13 residues. CDR3 protein: CASTLSEYNEQFF. CDR3 coding DNA: TGTGCCAGCACCCTGAGTGAGTACAATGAGCAGTTCTTC.